Listed below are T cell receptor beta chains from one sample, sequenced in a study of tumor and adjacent non-tumor tissue in lung cancer. TCRdb independently ran MiXCR on the multiplex PCR reads; one entry per CDR3 protein. This table holds about 100,000 distinct CDR3 sequences, 50% to 70% found once. Sequencing was performed on distant non-tumor lung tissue. The source of these receptors is a man aged 30 to 45 with non-small cell lung cancer. Both conserved end residues are part of each CDR3. Each record gives: J gene, V gene, D gene, clone size, CDR3 DNA, CDR3 protein. The D gene is left open where the match is weak. Clone size, where shown, is once, few, many, or a class for clones that have expanded.

TRBJ2-3 | TRBV6-5 | . | . | TGTGCTAGCAGTTCCGACTTTGGGGAGGTTCAGCCCCAGTATTTT | CASSSDFGEVQPQYF
TRBJ2-6 | TRBV20-1 | . | . | TGCAGTCCTAGGATGCACCTAGAACTCTCTGGGGCCAACGTCCTGACTTTC | CSPRMHLELSGANVLTF
TRBJ1-5 | TRBV21-1 | . | few | TGTGCCAGCAGAATCCCGGGACAGGGAGGTCAGCCCCAGCATTTT | CASRIPGQGGQPQHF
TRBJ1-1 | TRBV11-1 | . | few | TGTGCCAGCAGCAGGGACGCTTCTGAAGCTTTCTTT | CASSRDASEAFF
TRBJ2-5 | TRBV11-3 | TRBD2 | few | TGTGCCAGCAGCTCGACCGCGGCGGGAGGGTTCGAGACCCAGTACTTC | CASSSTAAGGFETQYF
TRBJ1-1 | TRBV14 | . | many | TGTGCCAGCAGCCAGGCTATGAACACTGAAGCTTTCTTT | CASSQAMNTEAFF
TRBJ2-5 | TRBV20-1 | . | . | TGTAGTGCTAGTCCTGCAGGCAAAGAGACCCACTACTTC | CSASPAGKETHYF
TRBJ2-5 | TRBV5-1 | TRBD2 | . | TGCGCCAGCAGCCCGGAAGGCGAGCGGGGGGCTTTAGAGACCCAGTACTTC | CASSPEGERGALETQYF
TRBJ2-7 | TRBV6-5 | TRBD2 | . | TGTGCCGGCAGACTGGGACTAGCGGGTGAGCAGTACTTC | CAGRLGLAGEQYF
TRBJ2-1 | TRBV11-3 | . | . | TGTGCCAGCGGCTTAGTCCCCGATGGGAAGTTCTTC | CASGLVPDGKFF
TRBJ2-7 | TRBV20-1 | . | . | TGCACTGCGCAACGAGGGACCTACGAGCACTACTTC | CTAQRGTYEHYF
TRBJ1-5 | TRBV6-6 | TRBD1 | . | TGTACCAGCACTTCGGACAGGGGGCCCAACAGCCAGCATTTT | CTSTSDRGPNSQHF
TRBJ2-3 | TRBV12-3/TRBV12-4 | . | . | TGTGTCTGCAGTTTGGCAGATACGCAGTATTTT | CVCSLADTQYF
TRBJ2-5 | TRBV12-3/TRBV12-4 | . | once | TGTGCCAGCAGATGGACTTCCCAAGACATCCAGTACTTC | CASRWTSQDIQYF
TRBJ2-7 | TRBV13 | . | . | TGTGCCAGCAGCCTCTCAGGCGTGGAGTACTACGAGCAGTACTTC | CASSLSGVEYYEQYF
TRBJ2-2 | TRBV4-1 | TRBD2 | . | TGCACCAGCAGCGCTCAGCGGGAGTGGGTCACCGGAGAGCTGTTTTTT | CTSSAQREWVTGELFF
TRBJ2-7 | TRBV4-3 | TRBD2 | . | TGCGCCAGCAGCCAAGATATTGTGGGACTAGGAGCCAGGAAGCAGTACTTC | CASSQDIVGLGARKQYF
TRBJ2-5 | TRBV6-5 | . | . | TGTGCCAGCAGTTACTTTGACCAAGAGACCCAGTACTTC | CASSYFDQETQYF
TRBJ2-3 | TRBV12-3/TRBV12-4 | . | . | . | CASILETFSTDTQYF
TRBJ1-2 | TRBV11-2 | . | few | TGTGCCAGCAACTTAGTGAATAGCTATGGCTACACCTTC | CASNLVNSYGYTF
TRBJ2-1 | TRBV10-1 | TRBD2 | once | TGTACCAGCAGTGAGTCTGGCGGGAGGGCCCACGACAATGAGCAGTTCTTC | CTSSESGGRAHDNEQFF
TRBJ2-7 | TRBV6-2/TRBV6-3 | TRBD2 | . | TGTGCCAGTCTTCCTAGCGGGGGCCTCTACGAGCACTATTTC | CASLPSGGLYEHYF
TRBJ2-7 | TRBV11-2 | TRBD1 | . | TGTGCCAGCACCGCGGACAGGAGAGACGAGCAGTACTTC | CASTADRRDEQYF
TRBJ1-5 | TRBV12-3/TRBV12-4 | . | once | TGTGCCAGGAGTGTTTTTGGGGTTGGTAATCAGCCCCAGCATTTT | CARSVFGVGNQPQHF
TRBJ1-5 | TRBV20-1 | . | . | TGCAGTGCAACCCAAAGCAGCGGACGTAATTTGGGAAGCAATCAGCCCCAGCATTTT | CSATQSSGRNLGSNQPQHF
TRBJ1-5 | TRBV11-2 | TRBD1 | . | TGTGCTAGCAATTCCACAGGGGAAGGTCAGCCCCAGCATTTT | CASNSTGEGQPQHF
TRBJ1-4 | TRBV11-2 | TRBD1 | many | TGTGCCAGCAAACGGACAGGGGGAAATGAAAAACTGTTTTTT | CASKRTGGNEKLFF
TRBJ1-5 | TRBV6-2/TRBV6-3 | TRBD1 | many | TGTGCCAGCTTATCGGACAGGGGAGATCAGCCCCAGCATTTT | CASLSDRGDQPQHF
TRBJ2-1 | TRBV11-2 | . | . | TGTACCAGCAGCTTAATCCTAGCATGGATTGAGGAGCAGTTCTTC | CTSSLILAWIEEQFF
TRBJ2-3 | TRBV5-5 | TRBD2 | . | TGTGCCAGCATCTTAAGGACAGGACTAGCGGAAGTTGACACAGATACGCAGTATTTT | CASILRTGLAEVDTDTQYF
TRBJ2-3 | TRBV4-2 | TRBD2 | many | TGTGCCAGCAGCCTGTACTCCGGGGGGAGTAGCACAGATACGCAGTATTTT | CASSLYSGGSSTDTQYF
TRBJ2-4 | TRBV11-1 | . | . | TGTGCCAGCACCCACTCATGCGGGGCGACCAACAACATTCAGTACTTC | CASTHSCGATNNIQYF
TRBJ2-5 | TRBV20-1 | . | . | TGCAGTGCTGGGACAAGGTGGAAAGAGACCCAGTACTTC | CSAGTRWKETQYF
TRBJ2-7 | TRBV20-1 | TRBD1 | . | TGCAGTGCTTTACAACAGGGGTCCGAGCTGTACTTC | CSALQQGSELYF
TRBJ2-7 | TRBV11-2 | . | . | TGTGCCGGCAGCTCAAGGGACGGAGGCTACGAGCAGTACTTC | CAGSSRDGGYEQYF
TRBJ2-1 | TRBV11-2 | TRBD2 | . | TGTGCCAGCAGCTTAGTCACTGGGGGGGAGACCCAGTTCTTC | CASSLVTGGETQFF